Reported below is one T cell receptor (beta chain). The entry originates in a study of control samples from healthy donors and cancer patients. This table comes from immunoSEQ multiplex PCR, and its TCRdb copy is limited to in-frame clones, with some not included. Of 130,000 to 150,000 clones listed, 89% were seen once; the top ten hold just under 5%. Germline loops: CDR1 MDHEN, CDR2 SYDVKM. The CDR3 contains 17 residues. The V segment lost 1 base and the J segment 8 bases; nucleotides outside the gene matches: 9. The genes are TRBV28 and TRBJ1-4; TRBD1 agrees at 11 bases. The receptor was isolated from a man aged 25-45 years in good health. The sequencing sample was made of blood. The CDR3 bases are TGTGCCAGCAGTTTATTGGGACAGGGGGTTCGTGGAGAAAAACTGTTTTTT. Its protein product is CASSLLGQGVRGEKLFF.